The 27 T cell receptor beta chains below come from one sample, sequenced in a study of cytomegalovirus exposure and HLA in healthy donors. Repertoires were generated with immunoSEQ multiplex PCR, while TCRdb's copy carries only in-frame clones and drops some. Found here are about 170,000 clones, roughly 86% of them singletons; the top ten hold less than 3.5%. What was sequenced was PBMCs. Source of these receptors: a man in his late teens or twenties in good health and CMV-seropositive.

This chain links TRBV18 with TRBJ1-5, with D unclear. Germline loops: CDR1 KGHSH, CDR2 LQKENI. CDR3 length: 13 amino acids. With 6 bases removed from V and 4 bases from J, the gap between germline ends came to 10 bases. DNA for the CDR3: TGTGCCAGCTCCAGACTACGAAATCAGCCCCAGCATTTT. Translated: CASSRLRNQPQHF.

The chain recombines TRBV4-2 with TRBJ2-1, with TRBD2 matching 11 bases. CDR1 and CDR2 (germline): LGHNA, YNFKEQ. This CDR3 has 16 amino acids. V lost 1 base and J lost 7; bases outside the gene matches: 6. The CDR3 DNA reads as TGTGCCAGCAGCCAAGCAGGACTAGCGGGTGAGAATGAGCAGTTCTTC. Protein sequence: CASSQAGLAGENEQFF.

The J gene is TRBJ1-1, the V gene TRBV19; D is undetermined. Germline values: CDR1 LNHDA, CDR2 SQIVND (reference sequence). V dropped 3 bases and J dropped 1 base, with 6 bases sitting between them. This CDR3 region has 13 residues. Here the CDR3 DNA reads TGTGCCAGTAGTATGGGGAGGAACACTGAAGCTTTCTTT. It is translated as CASSMGRNTEAFF.

V usage is TRBV5-1 and J usage is TRBJ1-5; D is perhaps TRBD1 (5 bases). Trimming took off 9 bases at V and 7 bases at J, with 26 bases between the two ends. CDR1 SGHRS and CDR2 YFSETQ come from the germline V gene. The CDR3 sequence is 16 residues long. The CDR3: CATLPGRSGRDQPQHF. The CDR3 coding sequence is TGCGCCACCCTCCCAGGGCGAAGTGGGAGGGACCAGCCCCAGCATTTT.

The chain combines TRBV28 with TRBJ1-4; 9 nucleotides agree with TRBD1. Trimming removed 6 bases from V and 3 bases from J; junction bases left unmatched: 5. Germline values: CDR1 MDHEN, CDR2 SYDVKM. The CDR3 consists of 15 residues. The CDR3 here is CASSPRTGANEKLFF. The CDR3 coding sequence is TGTGCCAGCAGCCCTAGGACAGGGGCTAATGAAAAACTGTTTTTT.

The V and J genes are TRBV13 and TRBJ1-2; no reliable D call. CDR1 PRHDT and CDR2 FYEKMQ come from the germline V gene (reference sequence). There are 14 residues in the CDR3. The ends were cut back, 0 bases at V and 7 bases at J, with 12 bases in the middle. CDR3 DNA: TGTGCCAGCAGCTTAGGCACCCAGGATCCTGGCTACACCTTC. This sequence encodes CASSLGTQDPGYTF.

The genes are TRBV27 and TRBJ2-5; 8 bases agree with TRBD1. J lost 5 bases, V lost 5 bases, and 4 bases had no gene match. In germline, CDR1 is MNHEY, CDR2 SMNVEV (reference sequence). The CDR3 is 13 residues long. CDR3 DNA sequence: TGTGCCAGCAGTCGGGACAGGCGGGAGACCCAGTACTTC. Protein product: CASSRDRRETQYF.

The chain links TRBV19 to TRBJ2-7; 7 positions agree with TRBD2. Trimming took 4 bases from V and 5 from J; bases not matched to a gene: 14. The CDR3 has 16 residues. Germline-derived CDR1 and CDR2 are LNHDA and SQIVND (reference sequence). CDR3 coding DNA: TGTGCCAGTAGTACCCATGGAATATCGGGGGGTAACGAGCAGTACTTC. It encodes CASSTHGISGGNEQYF.

Comments on this clone: Other DNA sequences in this sample translate to the same CDR3. This rearrangement joins TRBV7-9 to TRBJ1-4, with a weak D call TRBD1 (5 bases). Trimming stripped 1 base from V and 4 bases from J, with 7 bases between. Germline CDR1 reads SEHNR; CDR2 reads FQNEAQ (reference sequence). This CDR3 has 14 residues. The CDR3 loop is CASSLGQINEKLFF. In nucleotides, the CDR3 is TGTGCCAGCAGCTTAGGACAGATTAATGAAAAACTGTTTTTT.

A word on this clone: The junction does not match germline at one end; this may be a read error. The chain couples TRBV5-1 to TRBJ2-7; 7 bases are a match to TRBD2. Germline CDR1 reads SGHRS; CDR2 reads YFSETQ. This CDR3 has 13 residues. The CDR3 region is CASRLDPGGEQYF. The CDR3 DNA reads as TGCGCCAGCAGATTGGACCCGGGAGGCGAGCAGTACTTC.

The chain uses TRBV9 and TRBJ1-2; 8 bases match TRBD1. Germline-derived CDR1 and CDR2 are SGDLS and YYNGEE. There are 16 residues in the CDR3. The ends lost 4 bases at V and 5 bases at J; junction bases unmatched: 13. CDR3 in amino acids: CASSPGGTGGQYGYTF. The CDR3 coding sequence is TGTGCCAGCAGCCCCGGAGGGACAGGCGGTCAATATGGCTACACCTTC.

V is TRBV6-4 and J is TRBJ1-4, with TRBD1 matching 9 bases. V dropped 8 bases and J dropped 4; count of bases not matched to a gene: 8. The germline V gene encodes CDR1 MRHNA and CDR2 SNTAGT. This CDR3 region has 15 residues. CDR3 protein: CASGPPGQGNEKLFF. The CDR3 coding sequence is TGTGCCAGCGGGCCCCCGGGACAGGGTAATGAAAAACTGTTTTTT.

This sequence joins TRBV18 and TRBJ1-4, with a weak D call TRBD1 (6 bases). Trimming removed 2 bases at V and 8 bases at J, with 12 bases between. There are 14 residues in the CDR3. Germline values: CDR1 KGHSH, CDR2 LQKENI. DNA of the CDR3: TGTGCCAGCTCACCAACAGGGTCGGGGGAAAAACTGTTTTTT. This translates into CASSPTGSGEKLFF. Full variable domain (rest looked up from reference TRBV18 and TRBJ1-4): NAGVMQNPRHLVRRRGQEARLRCSPMKGHSHVYWYRQLPEEGLKFMVYLQKENIIDESGMPKERFSAEFPKEGPSILRIQQVVRGDSAAYFCASSPTGSGEKLFFGSGTQLSVL.

The chain couples TRBV27 to TRBJ2-7; perhaps TRBD1 as D (5 bases). Germline-derived CDR1 and CDR2 are MNHEY and SMNVEV (reference sequence). The CDR3 totals 15 residues. V gave up 5 bases and J gave up 5 bases, with 19 bases separating them. In nucleotides, the CDR3 is TGTGCCAGCAGTCTCGCAGGGTTACTTTTGGACGAGCAGTACTTC. It codes for CASSLAGLLLDEQYF.

The chain uses TRBV18 and TRBJ2-1; D is perhaps TRBD1 (5 bases). Germline lookup yields CDR1 KGHSH and CDR2 LQKENI. V was shortened by 2 bases and J by 6 bases, with 5 bases between the two germline ends. This CDR3 region has 12 residues. The CDR3 reads CASSPGANEQFF. The DNA of the CDR3 is TGTGCCAGCTCACCAGGGGCCAATGAGCAGTTCTTC. The variable domain in full, with the rest retrieved from reference TRBV18 and TRBJ2-1, is NAGVMQNPRHLVRRRGQEARLRCSPMKGHSHVYWYRQLPEEGLKFMVYLQKENIIDESGMPKERFSAEFPKEGPSILRIQQVVRGDSAAYFCASSPGANEQFFGPGTRLTVL.

The chain recombines TRBV13 with TRBJ2-7, with TRBD2 matching over 7 bases. Germline CDR1 PRHDT, CDR2 FYEKMQ (reference sequence). The CDR3 consists of 15 residues. The junction had 2 bases not matched to a gene; V was cut back by 0 bases and J by 0 bases. The DNA for the CDR3 is TGTGCCAGCAGCTTAGGTTGGACTAGCTCCTACGAGCAGTACTTC. This encodes CASSLGWTSSYEQYF.

This clone was counted a few times. The V and J genes are TRBV13 and TRBJ2-7; 7 nucleotides match TRBD2. The CDR3 is 11 residues long. Germline V gene data show CDR1 as PRHDT and CDR2 as FYEKMQ (reference sequence). V gave up 9 bases and J gave up 7 bases; unmatched junction bases: 6. CDR3 in DNA: TGTGCCAGTTCAATGGGGGGGGAGCAGTACTTC. Translation gives CASSMGGEQYF.

The V gene is TRBV11-2, the J gene TRBJ2-7; D is unresolved. Trimming removed 3 bases from V and 4 bases from J, with 13 bases in between. The CDR3 runs to 14 residues. In germline, CDR1 is SGHAT, CDR2 FQNNGV. CDR3 coding DNA: TGTGCCAGCAGCTTCTCTCTGAGGAAGTACGAGCAGTACTTC. Amino acids: CASSFSLRKYEQYF.

The chain links TRBV9 to TRBJ2-2; the D gene is possibly TRBD1 (5 bases). Germline assignment: CDR1 SGDLS and CDR2 YYNGEE. This CDR3 comprises 14 residues. Trimming pared 0 bases from V and 4 bases from J, leaving 7 bases between. CDR3 protein: CASSVAGITGELFF. The CDR3 bases are TGTGCCAGCAGCGTAGCAGGGATCACCGGGGAGCTGTTTTTT.

The V gene is TRBV9, the J gene TRBJ2-2; TRBD2 agrees at 8 bases. CDR1 is SGDLS and CDR2 is YYNGEE in the germline V gene. This CDR3 contains 15 residues. J lost 2 bases, V lost 2 bases, and 2 bases had no gene match. The CDR3 coding sequence is TGTGCCAGCAGCGTTAGCGGGATTAACACCGGGGAGCTGTTTTTT. It codes for CASSVSGINTGELFF.

This rearrangement joins TRBV4-1 to TRBJ2-7; 7 bases fit TRBD2. Germline V gene lookup returns CDR1 MGHRA and CDR2 YSYEKL. The CDR3 loop spans 13 amino acids. The trim removed 3 bases at V and 3 bases at J, leaving 2 bases unmatched. The CDR3 here is CASSQGLHYEQYF. The DNA for the CDR3 is TGCGCCAGCAGCCAGGGACTACACTACGAGCAGTACTTC.

This chain connects TRBV10-3 to TRBJ1-2; 7 nucleotides align to TRBD1. CDR3 length equals 13 residues. The junction had 4 bases not matched to a gene; V was cut back by 3 bases and J by 6 bases. CDR1 and CDR2 from the germline V gene are ENHRY and SYGVKD. CDR3 sequence (DNA): TGTGCCATCAGTGAAGACAGGGTGGATGGCTACACCTTC. Translated: CAISEDRVDGYTF.

The chain uses TRBV7-9 and TRBJ2-3; 10 bases line up with TRBD1. The germline V gene encodes CDR1 SEHNR and CDR2 FQNEAQ (reference sequence). The CDR3 runs 16 residues. Trimming took 5 bases from V and 9 from J; bases not matched to a gene: 14. The DNA for the CDR3 is TGTGCCAGCAGCCGATTTCCGGGACAGGGGCTTTCCACGCAGTATTTT. It yields the protein CASSRFPGQGLSTQYF.

This chain connects TRBV6-5 to TRBJ1-2; TRBD1 matches 7 bases. The CDR3 sequence is 12 residues long. Losses at the gene ends were 7 bases for V and 6 bases for J; bases not matched to a gene: 5. CDR1 and CDR2 from the germline V gene are MNHEY and SVGAGI. CDR3 protein: CASTQGGHGYTF. The CDR3 nucleotides are TGTGCCAGCACCCAGGGGGGACATGGCTACACCTTC.

The rearrangement joins TRBV28 to TRBJ2-7; TRBD2 aligns across 13 bases. The CDR3 spans 15 residues. V lost 2 bases to trimming and J lost 4 bases; unmatched junction nucleotides: 2. The V gene's germline CDR1 is MDHEN and CDR2 SYDVKM. In nucleotides, the CDR3 is TGTGCCAGCAGTTTAAGGACTAGCGGGAGTTACGAGCAGTACTTC. Protein product: CASSLRTSGSYEQYF.

The CDR3 protein is CASSPSGRTYEQYF. The CDR3 DNA reads as TGTGCCAGCAGCCCTAGCGGGAGGACCTACGAGCAGTACTTC. The chain has TRBV7-9 and TRBJ2-7; 11 bases line up with TRBD2. The CDR3 is 14 residues long. Per germline, CDR1 SEHNR and CDR2 FQNEAQ (reference sequence). The V segment lost 5 bases and the J segment 2 bases; nucleotides outside the gene matches: 2.

The rearrangement joins TRBV4-1 to TRBJ2-5, with 10 bases identical to TRBD1. CDR1 and CDR2 (germline): MGHRA, YSYEKL. V was clipped by 5 bases and J by 5 bases; unmatched bases: 11. This CDR3 comprises 16 residues. The CDR3 DNA is TGCGCCAGCAGCACAACCGGGACAGGGGATTACGAGACCCAGTACTTC. It translates to CASSTTGTGDYETQYF.